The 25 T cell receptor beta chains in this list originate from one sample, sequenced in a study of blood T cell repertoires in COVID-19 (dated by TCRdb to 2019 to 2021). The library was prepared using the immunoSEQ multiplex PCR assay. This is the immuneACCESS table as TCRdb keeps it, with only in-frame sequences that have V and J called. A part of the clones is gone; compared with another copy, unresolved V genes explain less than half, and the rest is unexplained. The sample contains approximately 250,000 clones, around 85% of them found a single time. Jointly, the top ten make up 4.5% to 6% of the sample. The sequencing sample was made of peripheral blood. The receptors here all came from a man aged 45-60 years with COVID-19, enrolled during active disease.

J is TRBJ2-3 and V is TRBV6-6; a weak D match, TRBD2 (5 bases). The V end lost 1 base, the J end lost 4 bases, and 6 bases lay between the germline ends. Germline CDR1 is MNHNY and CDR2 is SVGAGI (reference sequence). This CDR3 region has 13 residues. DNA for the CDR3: TGTGCCAGCAGTTACTACGGGGCAGATACGCAGTATTTT. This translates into CASSYYGADTQYF.

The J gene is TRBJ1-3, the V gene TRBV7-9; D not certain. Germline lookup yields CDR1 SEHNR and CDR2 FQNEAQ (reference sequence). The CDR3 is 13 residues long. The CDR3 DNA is TGTGCACAGCGGGAGAGCTCTGGAAACACCATATATTTT. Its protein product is CAQRESSGNTIYF.

In nucleotides, the CDR3 is TGTGCCAGCAGCACCCGTTCAGCGGGGGTGGAGACCCAGTACTTC. Protein product: CASSTRSAGVETQYF. V and J are TRBV7-2 and TRBJ2-5, with TRBD2 identical over 8 bases. The CDR3 extends over 15 amino acids. CDR1 and CDR2 from the germline V gene are SGHTA and FQGNSA. The J segment lost 5 bases and the V segment lost 5 bases, leaving 10 bases of the junction unmatched. The whole variable domain, remainder taken from reference TRBV7-2 and TRBJ2-5, is GAGVSQSPSNKVTEKGKDVELRCDPISGHTALYWYRQSLGQGLEFLIYFQGNSAPDKSGLPSDRFSAERTGGSVSTLTIQRTQQEDSAVYLCASSTRSAGVETQYFGPGTRLLVL.

Here the CDR3 DNA reads TGCGCCAGAAGGGACAGGCGGCTTCTCGATAATTCACCCCTCCACTTT. As protein: CARRDRRLLDNSPLHF. The V gene is TRBV23-1, the J gene TRBJ1-6; TRBD1 agrees at 8 bases. TRBV23-1 is known as an ORF, though its function is uncertain. The J segment lost 5 bases and the V segment lost 9 bases, leaving 12 bases of the junction unmatched. This CDR3 is 16 amino acids long.

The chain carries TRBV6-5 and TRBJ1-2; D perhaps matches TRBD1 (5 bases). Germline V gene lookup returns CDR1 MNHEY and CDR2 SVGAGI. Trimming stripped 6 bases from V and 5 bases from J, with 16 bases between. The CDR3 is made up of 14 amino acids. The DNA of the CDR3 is TGTGCCAGCAGCCGCGGGGCAGGACCTTATGGCTACACCTTC. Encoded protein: CASSRGAGPYGYTF.

The CDR3 DNA follows: TGTGCCAGCAGCCAAGATGTTGCAGGGTACTATGGCTACACCTTC. It is translated as CASSQDVAGYYGYTF. J is TRBJ1-2 and V is TRBV14, with D possibly matching TRBD1 (5 bases). Looked up from germline, CDR1 is SGHDN and CDR2 is FVKESK. This CDR3 has 15 amino acids. The V end was cut by 0 bases, the J end by 3 bases, with 11 bases between.

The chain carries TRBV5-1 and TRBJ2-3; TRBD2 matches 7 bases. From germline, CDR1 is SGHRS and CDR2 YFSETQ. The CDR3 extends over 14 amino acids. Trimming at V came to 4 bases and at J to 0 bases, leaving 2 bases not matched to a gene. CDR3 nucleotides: TGCGCCAGCAGCAACGGGGGGAGCACAGATACGCAGTATTTT. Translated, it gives CASSNGGSTDTQYF.

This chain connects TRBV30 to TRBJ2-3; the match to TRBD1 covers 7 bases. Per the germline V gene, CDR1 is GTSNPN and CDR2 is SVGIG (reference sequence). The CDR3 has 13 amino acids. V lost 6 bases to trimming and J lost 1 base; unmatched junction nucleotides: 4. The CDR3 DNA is TGTGCCTGTACTCAGGGGGGCACAGATACGCAGTATTTT. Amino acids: CACTQGGTDTQYF.

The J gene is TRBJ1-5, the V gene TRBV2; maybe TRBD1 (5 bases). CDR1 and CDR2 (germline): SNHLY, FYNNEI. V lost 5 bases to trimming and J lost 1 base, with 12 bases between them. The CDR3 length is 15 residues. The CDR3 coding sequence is TGTGCCAGCAGTCAACAGGCGGTCAGCAATCAGCCCCAGCATTTT. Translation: CASSQQAVSNQPQHF.

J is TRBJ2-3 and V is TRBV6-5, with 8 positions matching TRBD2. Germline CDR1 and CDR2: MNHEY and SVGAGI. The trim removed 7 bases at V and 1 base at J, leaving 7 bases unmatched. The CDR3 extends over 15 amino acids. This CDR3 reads CASTQGRGGTDTQYF. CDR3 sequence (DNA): TGTGCCAGCACCCAGGGGCGGGGGGGCACAGATACGCAGTATTTT.

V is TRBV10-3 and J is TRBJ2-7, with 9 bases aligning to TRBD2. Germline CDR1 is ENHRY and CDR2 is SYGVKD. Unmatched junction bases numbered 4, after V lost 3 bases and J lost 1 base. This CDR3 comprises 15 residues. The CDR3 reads CAISDGLAGSYEQYF. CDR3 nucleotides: TGTGCCATCAGTGATGGTCTAGCGGGATCCTACGAGCAGTACTTC.

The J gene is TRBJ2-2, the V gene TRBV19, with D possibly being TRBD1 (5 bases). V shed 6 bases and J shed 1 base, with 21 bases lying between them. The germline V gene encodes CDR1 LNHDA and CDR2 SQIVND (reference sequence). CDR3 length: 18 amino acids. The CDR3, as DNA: TGTGCCAGTAGACCATTCGAGACAGCAAGTCTGAACACCGGGGAGCTGTTTTTT. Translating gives CASRPFETASLNTGELFF. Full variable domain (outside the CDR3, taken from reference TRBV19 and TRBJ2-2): DGGITQSPKYLFRKEGQNVTLSCEQNLNHDAMYWYRQDPGQGLRLIYYSQIVNDFQKGDIAEGYSVSREKKESFPLTVTSAQKNPTAFYLCASRPFETASLNTGELFFGEGSRLTVL.

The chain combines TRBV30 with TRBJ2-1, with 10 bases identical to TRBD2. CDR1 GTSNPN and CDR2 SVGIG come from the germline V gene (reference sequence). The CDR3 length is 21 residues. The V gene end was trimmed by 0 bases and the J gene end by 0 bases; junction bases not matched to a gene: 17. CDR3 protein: CAWSVIQYASGGPSSYNEQFF. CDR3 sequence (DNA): TGTGCCTGGAGTGTAATTCAGTACGCTAGCGGGGGACCTAGCTCCTACAATGAGCAGTTCTTC.

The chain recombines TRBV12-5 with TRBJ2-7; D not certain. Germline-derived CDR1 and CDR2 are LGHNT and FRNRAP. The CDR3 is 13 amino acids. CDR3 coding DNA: TGTGCCACCTTAGACGGCGGTTCCTACGAGCAGTACTTC. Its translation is CATLDGGSYEQYF.

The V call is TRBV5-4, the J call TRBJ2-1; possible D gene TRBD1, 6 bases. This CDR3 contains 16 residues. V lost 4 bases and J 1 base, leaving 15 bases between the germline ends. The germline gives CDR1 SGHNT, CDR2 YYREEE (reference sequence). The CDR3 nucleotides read TGTGCCAGCAGCGATAGGGGGAGAGGGTCCTACAATGAGCAGTTCTTC. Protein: CASSDRGRGSYNEQFF.

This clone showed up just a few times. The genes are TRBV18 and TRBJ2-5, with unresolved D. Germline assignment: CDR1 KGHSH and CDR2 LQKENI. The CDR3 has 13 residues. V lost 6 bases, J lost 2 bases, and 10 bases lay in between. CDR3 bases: TGTGCCAGCTCGTCTATGCTACAAGAGACCCAGTACTTC. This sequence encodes CASSSMLQETQYF.

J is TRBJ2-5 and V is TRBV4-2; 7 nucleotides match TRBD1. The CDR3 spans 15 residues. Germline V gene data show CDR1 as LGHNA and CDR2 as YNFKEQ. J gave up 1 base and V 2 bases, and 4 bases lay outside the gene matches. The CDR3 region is CASSQPGQIQETQYF. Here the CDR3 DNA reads TGTGCCAGCAGCCAACCGGGACAGATCCAAGAGACCCAGTACTTC.

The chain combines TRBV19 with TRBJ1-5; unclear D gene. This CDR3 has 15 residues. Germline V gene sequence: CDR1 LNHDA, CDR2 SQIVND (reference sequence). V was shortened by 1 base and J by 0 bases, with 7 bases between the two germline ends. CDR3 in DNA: TGTGCCAGTAGTATAGCGGGGTTTAGCAATCAGCCCCAGCATTTT. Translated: CASSIAGFSNQPQHF. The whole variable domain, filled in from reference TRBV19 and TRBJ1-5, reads DGGITQSPKYLFRKEGQNVTLSCEQNLNHDAMYWYRQDPGQGLRLIYYSQIVNDFQKGDIAEGYSVSREKKESFPLTVTSAQKNPTAFYLCASSIAGFSNQPQHFGDGTRLSIL.

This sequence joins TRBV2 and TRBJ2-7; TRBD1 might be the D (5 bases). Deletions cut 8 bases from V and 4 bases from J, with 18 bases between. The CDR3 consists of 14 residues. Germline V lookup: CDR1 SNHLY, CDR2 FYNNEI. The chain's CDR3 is CASSVGPTSYEQYF. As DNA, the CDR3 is TGTGCCAGCTCTGTGGGGCCGACTTCTTACGAGCAGTACTTC.

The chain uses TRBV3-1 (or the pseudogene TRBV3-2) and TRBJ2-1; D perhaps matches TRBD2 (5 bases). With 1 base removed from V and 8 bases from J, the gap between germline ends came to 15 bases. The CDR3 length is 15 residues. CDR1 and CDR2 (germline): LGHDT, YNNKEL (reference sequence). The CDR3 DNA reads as TGTGCCAGCAGCCAAGGGGCTAGCAAGAGCGATGAGCAGTTCTTC. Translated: CASSQGASKSDEQFF.

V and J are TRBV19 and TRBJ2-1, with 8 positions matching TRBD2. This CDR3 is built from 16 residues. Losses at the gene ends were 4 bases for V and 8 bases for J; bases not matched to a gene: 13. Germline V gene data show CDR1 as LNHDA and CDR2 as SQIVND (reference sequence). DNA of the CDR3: TGTGCCAGTAGTACACAGAAATTAGCGGGGTTGCATGAGCAGTTCTTC. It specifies CASSTQKLAGLHEQFF.

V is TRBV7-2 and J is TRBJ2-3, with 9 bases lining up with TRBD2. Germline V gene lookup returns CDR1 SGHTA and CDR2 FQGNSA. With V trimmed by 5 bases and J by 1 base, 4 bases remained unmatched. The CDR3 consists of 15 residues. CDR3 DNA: TGTGCCAGCAGCATCGGCGGGGGGGGCACAGATACGCAGTATTTT. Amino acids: CASSIGGGGTDTQYF.

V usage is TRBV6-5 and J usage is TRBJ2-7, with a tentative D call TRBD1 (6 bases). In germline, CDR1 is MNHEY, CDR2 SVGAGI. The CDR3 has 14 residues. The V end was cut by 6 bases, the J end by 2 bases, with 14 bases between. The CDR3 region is CASRPEQGTYEQYF. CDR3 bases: TGTGCCAGCAGACCCGAACAGGGAACCTACGAGCAGTACTTC.

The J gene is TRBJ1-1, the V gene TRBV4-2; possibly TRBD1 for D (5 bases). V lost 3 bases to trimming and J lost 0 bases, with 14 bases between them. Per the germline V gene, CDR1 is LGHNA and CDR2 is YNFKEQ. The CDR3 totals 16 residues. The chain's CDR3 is CASSQGGLRVNTEAFF. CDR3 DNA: TGTGCCAGCAGCCAGGGGGGTCTCAGGGTGAACACTGAAGCTTTCTTT.

The CDR3 region is CASSKRTGLNTEAFF. The CDR3 DNA is TGTGCCAGCAGTAAGCGGACAGGTTTGAACACTGAAGCTTTCTTT. The V gene is TRBV6-2 or TRBV6-3, the J gene TRBJ1-1, with 7 bases fitting TRBD1. The CDR3 is 15 residues long. Germline values: CDR1 MNHEY, CDR2 SVGEGT. Trimming at V came to 5 bases and at J to 0 bases, leaving 6 bases not matched to a gene.